These T cell receptor beta chains were read from a single sample in a study of OX40 agonist ivuxolimab in advanced cancers. Data came from immunoSEQ multiplex PCR; TCRdb stores just in-frame clones and leaves some out. The sample lists over 45,000 clones, over 80% occurring once. This specimen was CD4+ or CD8+ T cells sorted from blood, taken in a trial of the OX40 agonist ivuxolimab. The receptor source for this set is an adult with an advanced solid tumor such as melanoma, head and neck, liver or kidney cancer. Each CDR3 is given with its conserved first and last residue. Each record gives: clone size, V gene, CDR3 length, J gene, D gene, CDR3 protein, CDR3 DNA. The D gene is left open where the match is weak. Rows give clone size only sometimes, using once, few, many, or a class for an expanded clone.

-	TRBV15	16	TRBJ2-5	TRBD2	CATSRGYGEGMETQYF	TGTGCCACCAGCAGAGGGTACGGGGAGGGCATGGAGACCCAGTACTTC
-	TRBV25-1	17	TRBJ1-1	TRBD1	CASSEGGRGLENTEAFF	TGTGCCAGCAGTGAGGGCGGCAGGGGGCTTGAGAACACTGAAGCTTTCTTT
-	TRBV5-4	16	TRBJ2-1	TRBD2	CASSLDLLAGGDEQFF	TGTGCCAGCAGCTTGGACCTGCTAGCGGGAGGAGATGAGCAGTTCTTC
-	TRBV4-3	18	TRBJ2-6	TRBD1	CASSQDGQGAVEANVLTF	TGCGCCAGCAGCCAAGATGGGCAGGGGGCAGTGGAAGCCAACGTCCTGACTTTC
-	TRBV27	13	TRBJ1-1	TRBD1	CAASRGMNTEAFF	TGTGCCGCAAGCAGGGGGATGAACACTGAAGCTTTCTTT
-	TRBV5-1	15	TRBJ2-5	TRBD2	CASSQGLAGVETQYF	TGCGCCAGCAGCCAGGGACTAGCGGGAGTGGAGACCCAGTACTTC
-	TRBV18	14	TRBJ2-1	TRBD1	CASSPRDRDNEQFF	TGTGCCAGCTCACCACGGGACAGGGACAATGAGCAGTTCTTC
-	TRBV7-2	11	TRBJ2-7	-	CASSLLYEQYF	TGTGCCAGCAGCTTACTCTACGAGCAGTACTTC
-	TRBV7-9	14	TRBJ2-5	TRBD1	CASSQDRGWETQYF	TGTGCCAGCAGCCAGGACAGGGGGTGGGAGACCCAGTACTTC
-	TRBV6-6	14	TRBJ1-2	TRBD1	CASNRDRRNYGYTF	TGTGCCAGCAATAGGGACAGGAGAAACTATGGCTACACCTTC
few	TRBV18	15	TRBJ1-1	-	CASSPRGSSNTEAFF	TGTGCCAGCTCCCCCAGGGGCTCTTCGAACACTGAAGCTTTCTTT
few	TRBV5-6	13	TRBJ1-3	-	CASSTGRRNTIYF	TGTGCCAGCAGCACGGGACGGAGAAACACCATATATTTT
-	TRBV19	16	TRBJ2-1	TRBD1	CASMRAGGHYNNEQFF	TGTGCCAGTATGAGGGCAGGGGGTCACTACAACAATGAGCAGTTCTTC
-	TRBV27	15	TRBJ1-1	TRBD1	CASSSSTGWKTEAFF	TGTGCCAGCAGTTCATCGACAGGGTGGAAAACTGAAGCTTTCTTT
-	TRBV19	16	TRBJ2-2	-	CASSGIADINTGELFF	TGTGCCAGTAGTGGGATAGCGGACATTAACACCGGGGAGCTGTTTTTT
few	TRBV11-3	13	TRBJ1-1	TRBD1	CASSRDRGTEAFF	TGTGCCAGCAGCAGGGACAGGGGCACTGAAGCTTTCTTT
-	TRBV2	14	TRBJ2-7	TRBD1	CASRHRGHSYEQYF	TGTGCCAGCAGACACAGGGGGCATTCCTACGAGCAGTACTTC
-	TRBV2	14	TRBJ2-7	TRBD2	CASRVAGSSYEQYF	TGTGCCAGCAGGGTAGCGGGAAGCTCCTACGAGCAGTACTTC
-	TRBV11-3	13	TRBJ1-1	-	CASSLDRQGEAFF	TGTGCCAGCAGCTTAGATCGTCAGGGGGAAGCTTTCTTT
-	TRBV4-2	14	TRBJ1-1	-	CASSHQGLDTEAFF	TGTGCCAGCAGCCACCAGGGTCTGGACACTGAAGCTTTCTTT
-	TRBV27	12	TRBJ2-7	-	CASSQDREVQYF	TGTGCCAGCAGCCAAGACAGGGAGGTTCAGTACTTC
-	TRBV30	15	TRBJ1-4	-	CAWSVRQEINEKLFF	TGTGCCTGGAGTGTTCGACAGGAGATTAATGAAAAACTGTTTTTT
-	TRBV5-1	13	TRBJ1-1	-	CASRGGDGTEAFF	TGCGCCAGCCGGGGTGGGGACGGGACTGAAGCTTTCTTT
-	TRBV11-1	12	TRBJ2-7	TRBD1	CASSRTGAEQYF	TGTGCCAGCAGCCGGACAGGGGCCGAGCAGTACTTC
-	TRBV6-5	16	TRBJ2-1	TRBD2	CASSYSGLAGGGEQFF	TGTGCCAGCAGTTATTCGGGACTAGCGGGAGGAGGTGAGCAGTTCTTC
-	TRBV7-3	13	TRBJ1-1	TRBD1	CASSVDRVTEAFF	TGTGCCAGCAGCGTAGACAGGGTCACTGAAGCTTTCTTT
-	TRBV7-2	13	TRBJ2-5	TRBD2	CASSLGSGGPKYF	TGTGCCAGCAGCTTAGGTAGCGGGGGCCCCAAGTACTTC
-	TRBV5-6	14	TRBJ2-4	-	CASSFPGRGNIQYF	TGTGCCAGCAGCTTCCCGGGCCGGGGGAACATTCAGTACTTC
-	TRBV10-3	14	TRBJ2-7	-	CAINPGGGVYEQYF	TGTGCCATCAACCCGGGAGGGGGCGTCTACGAGCAGTACTTC
-	TRBV4-3	15	TRBJ2-4	-	CASSQDRVFGDIQYF	TGCGCCAGCAGCCAAGATCGGGTATTCGGGGACATTCAGTACTTC
-	TRBV2	14	TRBJ2-1	-	CASTRGSSYNEQFF	TGTGCCAGCACTAGGGGAAGCTCCTACAATGAGCAGTTCTTC
-	TRBV11-2	15	TRBJ2-1	-	CASRATHSSYNEQFF	TGTGCCAGCAGGGCGACTCATAGCTCCTACAATGAGCAGTTCTTC
-	TRBV2	19	TRBJ2-7	TRBD2	CASMKPGLAGGPSSYEQYF	TGTGCCAGCATGAAACCGGGACTAGCGGGGGGGCCGTCCTCCTACGAGCAGTACTTC
once	TRBV5-1	13	TRBJ1-4	-	CASRVDPNEKLFF	TGCGCCAGCAGAGTGGATCCTAATGAAAAACTGTTTTTT
-	TRBV5-1	15	TRBJ1-4	-	CASSPLWGQDEKLFF	TGCGCCAGCAGCCCCCTTTGGGGGCAGGATGAAAAACTGTTTTTT
-	TRBV30	16	TRBJ1-1	-	CAWSAPSFGVNTEAFF	TGTGCCTGGAGCGCACCTTCCTTCGGTGTCAACACTGAAGCTTTCTTT
-	TRBV14	15	TRBJ2-1	-	CASSRFGGRGNEQFF	TGTGCCAGCAGCCGGTTTGGGGGCAGAGGAAATGAGCAGTTCTTC
-	TRBV5-4	17	TRBJ2-3	-	CASSLGRGGSRTDTQYF	TGTGCCAGCAGCTTGGGCCGGGGTGGATCGCGCACAGATACGCAGTATTTT
-	TRBV9	11	TRBJ2-1	-	CATQTDNEQFF	TGTGCCACCCAAACCGACAATGAGCAGTTCTTC
once	TRBV7-2	12	TRBJ1-5	-	CASSLPGQPQHF	TGTGCCAGCAGCTTACCGGGACAGCCCCAGCATTTT
-	TRBV19	12	TRBJ2-3	-	CASSMRTDTQYF	TGTGCCAGTAGTATGCGCACAGATACGCAGTATTTT
-	TRBV5-6	14	TRBJ2-1	TRBD1	CASSNPGGSNEQFF	TGTGCCAGCAGCAACCCAGGGGGTAGCAATGAGCAGTTCTTC
-	TRBV10-3	16	TRBJ2-5	TRBD2	CAINGGGDSSRKTQYF	TGTGCCATCAACGGCGGGGGGGACTCTTCCCGGAAGACCCAGTACTTC
-	TRBV6-1	17	TRBJ2-7	TRBD2	CASSDARAREGRYEQYF	TGTGCCAGCAGTGACGCCCGGGCGCGGGAGGGCCGCTACGAGCAGTACTTC